Shown below are 14 T cell receptor beta chains from a single sample sequenced in a study of blood T cell repertoires in COVID-19. The assay was immunoSEQ multiplex PCR, and TCRdb's table has in-frame clones only and misses some. The table records hundreds of thousands of clones, less than 90% of them present only once. The sample taken for sequencing was PBMCs or T cells enriched from blood (not recorded which). The receptor source for this set is a woman aged 25 to 45 who had recovered from COVID-19.

This chain connects TRBV27 to TRBJ2-1; 10 bases are shared with TRBD2. Trimming took 5 bases from V and 6 from J; bases not matched to a gene: 4. Germline-derived CDR1 and CDR2 are MNHEY and SMNVEV (reference sequence). This CDR3 is 14 amino acids long. The CDR3 region is CASSHRLAGNEQFF. The CDR3, as DNA: TGTGCCAGCAGTCACCGACTAGCGGGCAATGAGCAGTTCTTC.

J is TRBJ2-2 and V is TRBV7-8; no reliable D call. CDR1 is SGHVS, CDR2 FQNEAQ, per germline. This CDR3 has 14 amino acids. V was trimmed by 5 bases and J by 2 bases, leaving 9 bases between them. The CDR3 DNA follows: TGTGCCAGCAGCCCCCGAGGAAACACCGGGGAGCTGTTTTTT. Encoded protein: CASSPRGNTGELFF.

This sequence joins TRBV12-5 and TRBJ1-1, with D maybe TRBD1 (5 bases). CDR1 is LGHNT and CDR2 is FRNRAP in the germline V gene. CDR3 length: 14 amino acids. Trimming stripped 3 bases from V and 2 bases from J, with 10 bases between. CDR3 in DNA: TGTGCTAGTGGTTTCGGCAGGGAAAACACTGAAGCTTTCTTT. Translation gives CASGFGRENTEAFF.

The chain links TRBV10-1 to TRBJ1-1; the match to TRBD1 covers 10 bases. The CDR3 extends over 14 amino acids. Germline V lookup: CDR1 WNHNN, CDR2 SYGVQD (reference sequence). V lost 0 bases to trimming and J lost 9 bases; unmatched junction nucleotides: 4. The CDR3 bases are TGCGCCAGCAGTGAGTCGGGACAGGGGATGAAAGCTTTCTTT. Its translation: CASSESGQGMKAFF.

This chain uses TRBV5-5 with TRBJ1-2; D remains ambiguous. This CDR3 comprises 13 residues. Germline lookup yields CDR1 SGHKS and CDR2 YYEKEE (reference sequence). The V end lost 0 bases, the J end lost 1 base, and 4 bases lay between the germline ends. The CDR3 loop is CASSLDNNYGYTF. Written as DNA, the CDR3 is TGTGCCAGCAGCTTGGACAATAACTATGGCTACACCTTC.

The chain is built from TRBV9 and TRBJ2-7, with 8 bases fitting TRBD2. The germline V gene encodes CDR1 SGDLS and CDR2 YYNGEE. This CDR3 contains 15 residues. Losses at the gene ends were 3 bases for V and 2 bases for J; bases not matched to a gene: 7. CDR3 sequence reads: CASSAGRGATYEQYF. For the CDR3, the DNA is TGTGCCAGCAGCGCAGGGCGGGGGGCCACCTACGAGCAGTACTTC.

The J gene is TRBJ2-2, the V gene TRBV6-5; TRBD1 matches 7 bases. With 5 bases clipped from V and 7 bases from J, the junction kept 4 bases outside the gene matches. In germline, CDR1 is MNHEY, CDR2 SVGAGI. The CDR3 extends over 13 amino acids. This CDR3 is CASSRTGVGELFF. Written as DNA, the CDR3 is TGTGCCAGCAGTCGAACAGGGGTCGGGGAGCTGTTTTTT.

This clone was recorded once. The chain's CDR3 is CASSLEETGANYGYTF. The DNA for the CDR3 is TGTGCCAGCAGCTTAGAAGAGACAGGGGCCAACTATGGCTACACCTTC. This chain joins TRBV7-9 and TRBJ1-2, with 8 bases fitting TRBD1. This CDR3 spans 16 amino acids. Germline assignment: CDR1 SEHNR and CDR2 FQNEAQ (reference sequence). V lost 1 base and J lost 2; bases outside the gene matches: 6.

The gene calls are TRBV9 and TRBJ1-3, with a possible D match to TRBD1 (6 bases). The V gene's germline CDR1 is SGDLS and CDR2 YYNGEE. Trimming took 10 bases from V and 4 from J, leaving 15 bases between them. This CDR3 region has 13 residues. CDR3 sequence reads: CASGGARGNTIYF. The CDR3 nucleotides read TGTGCCTCCGGGGGGGCTCGGGGAAACACCATATATTTT.

The chain uses TRBV5-1 and TRBJ1-2; TRBD1 might be the D (6 bases). The CDR3 loop spans 15 amino acids. Germline CDR1 reads SGHRS; CDR2 reads YFSETQ. V lost 3 bases to trimming and J lost 0 bases, with 12 bases between them. CDR3 DNA: TGCGCCAGCAGCTGGAGGACAGCGGCTAACTATGGCTACACCTTC. It yields the protein CASSWRTAANYGYTF. Based on the CDR3 plus reference TRBV5-1 and TRBJ1-2, the full variable domain is KAGVTQTPRYLIKTRGQQVTLSCSPISGHRSVSWYQQTPGQGLQFLFEYFSETQRNKGNFPGRFSGRQFSNSRSEMNVSTLELGDSALYLCASSWRTAANYGYTFGSGTRLTVV.

The chain recombines TRBV10-1 with TRBJ2-3, with 12 bases fitting TRBD2. The CDR3 sequence is 18 residues long. V was pared by 5 bases and J by 4 bases, with 13 bases of the junction left unmatched. Germline V gives CDR1 WNHNN, CDR2 SYGVQD (reference sequence). This CDR3 reads CASSSTTLAGGGADTQYF. CDR3 DNA sequence: TGCGCCAGCAGTTCAACCACCCTAGCGGGGGGGGGCGCAGATACGCAGTATTTT.

The gene calls are TRBV20-1 and TRBJ1-4, with D possibly TRBD1 on 5 matching bases. CDR3 length: 13 amino acids. Trimming shortened V by 3 bases and J by 4 bases, and 9 bases separated the two germline ends. Germline CDR1 DFQATT, CDR2 SNEGSKA (reference sequence). CDR3 residues: CSASSQGNEKLFF. The CDR3 DNA is TGCAGTGCTAGTAGCCAGGGTAATGAAAAACTGTTTTTT.

The chain uses TRBV5-1 and TRBJ2-7, with D tentatively TRBD1 (6 bases). The CDR3 is made up of 13 amino acids. Trimming cost V 1 base and J 3 bases, with 8 bases left between them. The V gene's germline CDR1 is SGHRS and CDR2 YFSETQ. This chain's CDR3 is CASSLTGNYEQYF. The CDR3 bases are TGCGCCAGCAGCTTGACAGGGAACTACGAGCAGTACTTC.

This rearrangement joins TRBV7-6 to TRBJ1-1; TRBD1 is a possible D gene (6 bases). The length of the CDR3 is 15 residues. Germline V gene data show CDR1 as SGHVS and CDR2 as FNYEAQ. Between the trimmed V and J ends, which lost 1 base and 1 base, there was a span of 10 bases. The CDR3 DNA follows: TGTGCCAGCAGCTTAGGGGTCAGGGGGAACACTGAAGCTTTCTTT. This sequence encodes CASSLGVRGNTEAFF. The full variable domain, with the rest looked up from reference TRBV7-6 and TRBJ1-1, is GAGVSQSPRYKVTKRGQDVALRCDPISGHVSLYWYRQALGQGPEFLTYFNYEAQQDKSGLPNDRFSAERPEGSISTLTIQRTEQRDSAMYRCASSLGVRGNTEAFFGQGTRLTVV.